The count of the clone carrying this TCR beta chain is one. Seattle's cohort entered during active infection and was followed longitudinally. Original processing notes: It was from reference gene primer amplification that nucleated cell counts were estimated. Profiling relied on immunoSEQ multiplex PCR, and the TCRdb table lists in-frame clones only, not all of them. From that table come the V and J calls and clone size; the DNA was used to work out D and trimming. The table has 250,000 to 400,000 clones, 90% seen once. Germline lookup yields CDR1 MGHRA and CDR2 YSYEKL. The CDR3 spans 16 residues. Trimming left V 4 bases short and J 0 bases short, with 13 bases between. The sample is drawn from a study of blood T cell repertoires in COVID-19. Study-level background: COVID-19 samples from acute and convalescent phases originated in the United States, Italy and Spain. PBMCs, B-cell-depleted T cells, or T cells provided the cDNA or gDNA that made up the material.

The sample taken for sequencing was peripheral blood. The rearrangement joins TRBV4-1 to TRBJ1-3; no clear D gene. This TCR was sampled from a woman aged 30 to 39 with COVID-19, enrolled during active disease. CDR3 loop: CASSPGPGDSGNTIYF. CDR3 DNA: TGCGCCAGCAGCCCTGGACCGGGAGACTCTGGAAACACCATATATTTT.